Listed below are T cell receptor beta chains from one sample, sequenced in a study of monozygotic twins with inflammatory bowel disease. TCRdb reworked the 5' RACE reads into one entry per CDR3 protein, no DNA. The data include fewer than 350,000 distinct CDR3 sequences; the top ten clones carry 2% to 2.5%. The sequenced sample was blood. The receptor source for this set is a human donor with ulcerative colitis or Crohn's disease, or a healthy co-twin of an affected twin (not recorded which). Both conserved end residues are part of each CDR3.

j_gene,v_gene,len,CDR3aa
TRBJ2-3,TRBV12-3/TRBV12-4,15,CASSLAVVAPSTQYF
TRBJ2-5,TRBV4-3,15,CASSQEDWAGETQYF
TRBJ1-5,TRBV6-2/TRBV6-3,16,CASSQLFRAGVRPQHF
TRBJ2-7,TRBV28,15,CASSPRTGLSYEQYF
TRBJ2-1,TRBV27,17,CASSLIVPARGTGEQFF
TRBJ2-2,TRBV3-1,17,CASSPLVGLTNTGELFF
TRBJ2-3,TRBV11-2,13,CASSLAITDTQYF
TRBJ2-5,TRBV5-1,13,CASSSRPQETQYF
TRBJ2-2,TRBV6-5,13,CAARRGRTGELFF
TRBJ2-1,TRBV6-5,17,CASSYIAGGYSYNEQFF
TRBJ2-1,TRBV5-1,15,CASSFVTSGNNEQFF